The 30 T cell receptor beta chains presented below share a single source sample, sequenced in a study of cytomegalovirus exposure and HLA in healthy donors (dated by TCRdb to 2017 to 2019). The library was generated by the immunoSEQ multiplex PCR assay. For the multiplex PCR, a mixture combining 60 forward primers for TCR Vbeta segments and 13 reverse primers for TCR Jbeta segments was used. Entries here come from immuneACCESS through TCRdb and include only in-frame sequences with V and J called. Some clones fail to appear in such tables; in the studies checked, an unresolved V gene covers under half of the shortfall, and the cause of the remainder is unknown. The table held for this sample gives approximately 200,000 clones. The top ten constitute around 0.7% of the sample. Sample: PBMCs. These receptors originate from a boy aged 5-17 years in good health and CMV-seronegative.

The chain uses TRBV30 and TRBJ2-5; D is unresolved. The CDR3 length is 10 residues. The ends were cut back, 7 bases at V and 8 bases at J, with 11 bases in the middle. Germline V gives CDR1 GTSNPN, CDR2 SVGIG (reference sequence). CDR3 residues: CALNLKTQYF. The CDR3 DNA reads as TGTGCCTTAAATCTAAAAACCCAGTACTTC.

The V call is TRBV18, the J call TRBJ1-2; maybe TRBD1 (5 bases). V lost 3 bases and J 7 bases, leaving 12 bases between the germline ends. The CDR3 loop spans 13 amino acids. Germline V gene lookup returns CDR1 KGHSH and CDR2 LQKENI. CDR3 sequence reads: CASSPTTDGGYTF. CDR3 bases: TGTGCCAGCTCACCTACGACAGATGGTGGCTACACCTTC.

V gene TRBV11-3 combines with J gene TRBJ2-5; possible D gene TRBD1, 6 bases. This CDR3 is 16 amino acids long. Germline V lookup: CDR1 SGHNT, CDR2 YENEEA. V was shortened by 4 bases and J by 4 bases, with 19 bases between the two germline ends. The DNA of the CDR3 is TGTGCCAGCAGCTCGAGTAGGGCAGGGGAGAGAGAGACCCAGTACTTC. This codes for CASSSSRAGERETQYF.

This chain links TRBV5-1 with TRBJ1-3; D is possibly TRBD1 (5 bases). The V gene lost 4 bases and the J gene lost 0 bases, with 8 bases spanning the gap. The germline gives CDR1 SGHRS, CDR2 YFSETQ. The CDR3 runs to 14 residues. CDR3 nucleotide sequence: TGCGCCAGCAGCCCGGGGGGCTCTGGAAACACCATATATTTT. This sequence encodes CASSPGGSGNTIYF.

The chain is built from TRBV12-5 and TRBJ2-3, with D tentatively TRBD1 (5 bases). Germline V gives CDR1 LGHNT, CDR2 FRNRAP. CDR3 length: 13 residues. V was clipped by 6 bases and J by 1 base, with 8 bases between them. The CDR3 nucleotides are TGTGCTAGTGGAAAGACAGGCACAGATACGCAGTATTTT. Protein sequence: CASGKTGTDTQYF.

This sequence joins TRBV6-5 and TRBJ1-4, with D tentatively TRBD1 (6 bases). Germline V CDR1 and CDR2: MNHEY, SVGAGI. The V end was cut by 1 base, the J end by 8 bases, with 14 bases between. The CDR3 extends over 15 amino acids. CDR3 in DNA: TGTGCCAGCAGTTACTACGCCAGGGGAGCCGAAAAACTGTTTTTT. This translates into CASSYYARGAEKLFF.

The CDR3 loop reads CASSEAQGSPYEQYF. The CDR3 coding sequence is TGTGCCAGCAGTGAGGCACAGGGGAGTCCCTACGAGCAGTACTTC. The chain couples TRBV6-1 to TRBJ2-7; TRBD1 agrees at 7 bases. Germline CDR1 is MNHNS and CDR2 is SASEGT. After removal of 3 bases from V and 2 bases from J, the junction contained 7 bases not matched to a gene. The CDR3 contains 15 residues.

The CDR3 protein is CASSLMGGEALNVLTF. The CDR3 DNA is TGTGCCAGCAGCTTAATGGGCGGGGAGGCCCTCAACGTCCTGACTTTC. This chain links TRBV7-3 with TRBJ2-6, with TRBD2 as a possible D gene (6 bases). V lost 1 base, J lost 9 bases, and 16 bases lay in between. The V gene's germline CDR1 is SGHTA and CDR2 FQGTGA. The CDR3 is 16 residues long.

The rearrangement joins TRBV4-2 to TRBJ2-1; possible D gene TRBD2, 5 bases. This CDR3 region has 15 residues. The germline V gene has CDR1 LGHNA and CDR2 YNFKEQ. The V end lost 1 base, the J end lost 7 bases, and 14 bases lay between the germline ends. The CDR3 DNA sequence: TGTGCCAGCAGCCAAGTTGGACTGGATAGGAATGAGCAGTTCTTC. This translates into CASSQVGLDRNEQFF.

The chain couples TRBV28 to TRBJ2-5; 8 bases line up with TRBD2. Germline lookup yields CDR1 MDHEN and CDR2 SYDVKM. V was pared by 7 bases and J by 4 bases, with 11 bases of the junction left unmatched. The CDR3 loop spans 15 amino acids. CDR3: CASTGSGVRGETQYF. The CDR3 nucleotides read TGTGCCAGCACTGGTAGCGGGGTGCGGGGAGAGACCCAGTACTTC. Variable domain in full (rest from reference TRBV28 and TRBJ2-5): DVKVTQSSRYLVKRTGEKVFLECVQDMDHENMFWYRQDPGLGLRLIYFSYDVKMKEKGDIPEGYSVSREKKERFSLILESASTNQTSMYLCASTGSGVRGETQYFGPGTRLLVL.

The chain recombines TRBV4-1 with TRBJ2-2; tentative D call: TRBD2 (6 bases). There are 15 residues in the CDR3. Germline-derived CDR1 and CDR2 are MGHRA and YSYEKL. V was trimmed by 2 bases and J by 6 bases, leaving 13 bases between them. CDR3 residues: CASSQSASVAGELFF. DNA of the CDR3: TGCGCCAGCAGCCAAAGTGCTAGCGTGGCCGGGGAGCTGTTTTTT.

The J gene is TRBJ1-4, the V gene TRBV5-1, with D hard to call. V was clipped by 4 bases and J by 0 bases, with 10 bases between them. The V gene's germline CDR1 is SGHRS and CDR2 YFSETQ. CDR3 length equals 15 residues. The CDR3 DNA sequence: TGCGCCAGCAGCACGGGAGGACCAACTAATGAAAAACTGTTTTTT. Protein product: CASSTGGPTNEKLFF.

V is TRBV9 and J is TRBJ2-7, with 9 bases identical to TRBD1. CDR3 length: 15 residues. Looked up from germline, CDR1 is SGDLS and CDR2 is YYNGEE. V shed 3 bases, J shed 2 bases, and the junction held 6 bases outside the gene matches. The CDR3 sequence: CASSGGQGFPYEQYF. CDR3 coding DNA: TGTGCCAGCAGCGGGGGACAGGGATTCCCCTACGAGCAGTACTTC.

This chain uses TRBV7-7 with TRBJ2-2; 10 positions agree with TRBD2. The germline gives CDR1 SSHAT, CDR2 FNYEAQ (reference sequence). Trimming cost V 3 bases and J 7 bases; bases outside gene matches: 8. CDR3 length: 16 amino acids. As DNA, the CDR3 is TGTGCCAGCAGCTTTGGCCTAGCGGGGGCCGACGGGGAGCTGTTTTTT. Protein product: CASSFGLAGADGELFF. Based on the CDR3 plus reference TRBV7-7 and TRBJ2-2, the full variable domain is GAGVSQSPRYKVTKRGQDVTLRCDPISSHATLYWYQQALGQGPEFLTYFNYEAQPDKSGLPSDRFSAERPEGSISTLTIQRTEQRDSAMYRCASSFGLAGADGELFFGEGSRLTVL.

The CDR3 sequence is CASSRPGRDVDEQFF. The DNA of the CDR3 is TGTGCCAGCAGTAGGCCGGGTCGAGATGTCGATGAGCAGTTCTTC. J is TRBJ2-1 and V is TRBV6-5; no firm D call. CDR1 is MNHEY and CDR2 is SVGAGI in the germline V gene. CDR3 size: 15 residues. Trimming removed 5 bases from V and 8 bases from J, with 19 bases in between.

On this clone itself: Other DNA sequences in the same sample also yield this CDR3. J is TRBJ2-5 and V is TRBV7-9; D remains ambiguous. Germline V lookup: CDR1 SEHNR, CDR2 FQNEAQ (reference sequence). This CDR3 comprises 13 residues. Between the trimmed V and J ends, which lost 1 base and 2 bases, there was a span of 5 bases. The CDR3 bases are TGTGCCAGCAGCTTAGGACAACAAGAGACCCAGTACTTC. This gives the protein CASSLGQQETQYF.

V and J are TRBV28 and TRBJ1-2; TRBD1 matches at 8 bases. The CDR3 is 12 amino acids. The V gene's germline CDR1 is MDHEN and CDR2 SYDVKM. Losses at the gene ends were 5 bases for V and 9 bases for J; bases not matched to a gene: 5. CDR3 residues: CASSGDRFSYTF. The CDR3 nucleotides read TGTGCCAGCAGTGGGGACAGGTTTAGCTACACCTTC.

This rearrangement joins TRBV2 to TRBJ1-1, with a tentative D call TRBD1 (6 bases). This CDR3 comprises 12 residues. Germline CDR1 reads SNHLY; CDR2 reads FYNNEI. V was shortened by 7 bases and J by 8 bases, with 14 bases between the two germline ends. The CDR3 sequence is CASTSSGTEAFF. CDR3 DNA sequence: TGTGCCAGCACGTCTTCCGGGACAGAAGCTTTCTTT.

The genes are TRBV2 and TRBJ2-3; possibly TRBD1 for D (5 bases). Germline CDR1 is SNHLY and CDR2 is FYNNEI. V was trimmed by 7 bases and J by 2 bases, leaving 13 bases between them. This CDR3 has 14 amino acids. CDR3 region: CASIRQSHTDTQYF. CDR3 sequence (DNA): TGTGCCAGCATTAGACAGAGCCACACAGATACGCAGTATTTT.

The chain combines TRBV2 with TRBJ2-1; TRBD2 aligns across 9 bases. This CDR3 is built from 16 residues. The germline gives CDR1 SNHLY, CDR2 FYNNEI. Unmatched junction bases numbered 10, after V lost 7 bases and J lost 3 bases. The CDR3 spells CASTESASGDYNEQFF. The CDR3 nucleotides read TGTGCCAGCACCGAGTCGGCTAGCGGGGACTACAATGAGCAGTTCTTC.

The chain carries TRBV13 and TRBJ1-5; 10 bases are a match to TRBD1. The CDR3 is 17 residues long. J gave up 6 bases and V 0 bases, and 8 bases lay outside the gene matches. The germline CDR1 and CDR2 sequences are PRHDT and FYEKMQ (reference sequence). The CDR3, as DNA: TGTGCCAGCAGCTTAGGCCCTGGGACAGGGGAAGGTCAGCCCCAGCATTTT. Translation: CASSLGPGTGEGQPQHF. Variable domain in full (rest from reference TRBV13 and TRBJ1-5): AAGVIQSPRHLIKEKRETATLKCYPIPRHDTVYWYQQGPGQDPQFLISFYEKMQSDKGSIPDRFSAQQFSDYHSELNMSSLELGDSALYFCASSLGPGTGEGQPQHFGDGTRLSIL.

The V and J genes are TRBV6-1 and TRBJ2-3; 9 positions match TRBD2. The CDR3 extends over 18 amino acids. V was clipped by 1 base and J by 0 bases; unmatched bases: 8. The germline V gene has CDR1 MNHNS and CDR2 SASEGT. CDR3 region: CASSEGWASGASTDTQYF. Here the CDR3 DNA reads TGTGCCAGCAGTGAAGGATGGGCTAGCGGGGCTAGCACAGATACGCAGTATTTT.

V is TRBV7-3 and J is TRBJ1-5; no reliable D call. This CDR3 has 13 amino acids. Per the germline V gene, CDR1 is SGHTA and CDR2 is FQGTGA. Trimming cost V 2 bases and J 7 bases, with 9 bases left between them. The CDR3 sequence is CASSLLEGQPQHF. The CDR3 nucleotides are TGTGCCAGCAGCTTATTGGAGGGACAGCCCCAGCATTTT.

The chain combines TRBV5-1 with TRBJ2-7, with 11 bases aligning to TRBD2. Germline V gene lookup returns CDR1 SGHRS and CDR2 YFSETQ. The trim removed 5 bases at V and 4 bases at J, leaving 5 bases unmatched. This CDR3 spans 14 amino acids. CDR3 in DNA: TGCGCCAGCAGTTATAGCGGGGGGGCTTACGAGCAGTACTTC. Translation gives CASSYSGGAYEQYF.

The chain carries TRBV14 and TRBJ2-7; 8 bases are a match to TRBD2. This CDR3 is 16 amino acids long. V gave up 1 base and J gave up 3 bases; unmatched junction bases: 8. CDR1 and CDR2 (germline): SGHDN, FVKESK. CDR3 sequence (DNA): TGTGCCAGCAGCCAAGGCGGGGGGAGCCTGTACTACGAGCAGTACTTC. Protein sequence: CASSQGGGSLYYEQYF.

This chain uses TRBV4-1 with TRBJ1-1; D not resolved. Trimming cost V 4 bases and J 0 bases, with 12 bases left between them. There are 15 residues in the CDR3. CDR1 and CDR2 (germline): MGHRA, YSYEKL. For the CDR3, the DNA is TGCGCCAGCAGCCGATCCGAGAAGTTGAACACTGAAGCTTTCTTT. Its protein product is CASSRSEKLNTEAFF.

CDR3 protein: CASSQAGGETQYF. As DNA, the CDR3 is TGCGCCAGCAGCCAAGCAGGGGGAGAGACCCAGTACTTC. The chain combines TRBV4-1 with TRBJ2-5; 7 bases are shared with TRBD1. Per germline, CDR1 MGHRA and CDR2 YSYEKL. J was trimmed by 4 bases and V by 1 base; bases with no gene match: 0. This CDR3 spans 13 amino acids.

The chain recombines TRBV18 with TRBJ2-7, with 9 bases identical to TRBD2. V lost 1 base and J lost 6; bases outside the gene matches: 7. The CDR3 spans 15 residues. Germline V lookup: CDR1 KGHSH, CDR2 LQKENI. CDR3 nucleotide sequence: TGTGCCAGCTCACCACAGGGACTAGCCTTCTTCGAGCAGTACTTC. Translating gives CASSPQGLAFFEQYF. The variable domain in full, with the rest retrieved from reference TRBV18 and TRBJ2-7, is NAGVMQNPRHLVRRRGQEARLRCSPMKGHSHVYWYRQLPEEGLKFMVYLQKENIIDESGMPKERFSAEFPKEGPSILRIQQVVRGDSAAYFCASSPQGLAFFEQYFGPGTRLTVT.

V gene TRBV16 combines with J gene TRBJ2-3; D is uncertain. The CDR3 totals 14 residues. Per germline, CDR1 KGHSY and CDR2 FQNENV. Trimming stripped 3 bases from V and 0 bases from J, with 7 bases between. The CDR3 reads CASSHKFSTDTQYF. As DNA, the CDR3 is TGTGCCAGCAGCCATAAATTTAGCACAGATACGCAGTATTTT.

Points on this clone: The junction differs from germline at one of its ends, possibly a read error. J is TRBJ2-1 and V is TRBV27; 8 bases are shared with TRBD2. The CDR3 is made up of 14 amino acids. The germline V gene encodes CDR1 MNHEY and CDR2 SMNVEV (reference sequence). CDR3 sequence: CASSSGGAYNEQFF. CDR3 DNA: TGTGCCAGCAGTTCGGGGGGGGCCTATAATGAGCAGTTCTTC.